This TCR beta chain was documented in a study of graft-versus-host responses after intestinal transplantation. The study, taken as a whole, reports: Levels of circulating GvH clones at their peak were associated with early post-transplant HvG declines.

For this clone: Its matching antigen is unknown.

The method was immunoSEQ multiplex PCR; TCRdb's version includes in-frame clones alone and lacks a portion of them. This sample has tens of thousands of clones; roughly nine tenths occur once, and the top ten carry around 0.5%. The V gene's germline CDR1 is LGHNA and CDR2 YSLEER. V lost 0 bases and J lost 1, with 15 bases in between. CDR3 length: 17 residues. The input for sequencing was unstimulated CD8+ T cells sorted from spleen or lymph node cells, taken before intestinal transplant. This TCR derives from a human donor who received an intestinal transplant. The rearrangement uses TRBV4-3 and TRBJ2-5; D is perhaps TRBD2 (6 bases). The CDR3 DNA follows: TGCGCCAGCAGCCAAGACGGATACTCCGGGAGCCAAGAGACCCAGTACTTC. Amino acids: CASSQDGYSGSQETQYF.